Reported below is one T cell receptor beta chain. Other DNA sequences in this specimen translate into the identical CDR3. This sample was taken from a study of blood T cell repertoires in COVID-19. Looking at the study overall: COVID-19 samples, acute and convalescent, were from the United States, Italy and Spain. PBMCs, B-cell-depleted T cells, or T cells were the source of the cDNA or gDNA that made up the material.

Original processing methods: By means of reference gene primer amplification, nucleated cell counts were estimated. This table comes from immunoSEQ multiplex PCR, and its TCRdb copy is limited to in-frame clones, with some not included. The DNA was the basis for D and trimming; V, J and clone size are from that table. Counted here are nearly 200,000 clones, less than 90% occurring once; the ten biggest clones make up around 21%. The source of this sequence is a human donor in a cohort sampled during active COVID-19. Sequencing was performed on peripheral blood.

DNA for the CDR3: TGTGCCAGTAGTATCCAGGGTGGCTACACCTTC. Encoded protein: CASSIQGGYTF. The J gene is TRBJ1-2, the V gene TRBV19; D is possibly TRBD1 (5 bases). The germline V gene has CDR1 LNHDA and CDR2 SQIVND (reference sequence). V was shortened by 3 bases and J by 7 bases, with 6 bases between the two germline ends. The CDR3 loop spans 11 amino acids.